These 3 T cell receptor beta chains came from one sample sequenced in a study of T-cell reconstitution after alpha-beta-depleted transplantation in children. Library preparation (for TCRbeta) was performed with unique molecular identifiers. TCRdb re-called the PCR reads through MiXCR, storing one row per CDR3 protein. The sample yields a few hundred thousand distinct CDR3 sequences, 10% to 15% seen once. The sample was PBMCs, mostly from graft donor cells, taken 360 days after TCRalphabeta/CD19-depleted stem cell transplant. These receptors were collected from a male patient between 10 and 17 years old who had a stem cell transplant for acute myeloid leukemia, so the T cells may come from the graft donor.

Only a few counts were recorded for this clonotype. This rearrangement joins TRBV12-3 or TRBV12-4 to TRBJ2-7; TRBD2 is a possible D gene (5 bases). This CDR3 region has 17 residues. Deletions cut 4 bases from V and 1 base from J, with 20 bases between. The CDR3 spells CASSSRGLLRGSYEQYF. CDR3 DNA sequence: TGTGCCAGCAGTTCCCGCGGATTGCTTAGAGGGTCCTACGAGCAGTACTTC.

This clonotype was observed a few times. The chain joins TRBV12-3 or TRBV12-4 to TRBJ1-5; no firm D call. The CDR3 totals 14 residues. Trimming took 5 bases from V and 1 from J, leaving 9 bases between them. CDR3 amino acids: CASSPVGSNQPQHF. The CDR3 nucleotides read TGTGCCAGCAGTCCCGTCGGCAGCAATCAGCCCCAGCATTTT.

V usage is TRBV20-1 and J usage is TRBJ1-1, with a weak D call TRBD1 (6 bases). The V gene lost 4 bases and the J gene lost 3 bases, with 9 bases spanning the gap. Germline CDR1 and CDR2: DFQATT and SNEGSKA (reference sequence). The CDR3 is 12 amino acids. In nucleotides, the CDR3 is TGCAGTGCTAACAGGGATGACACTGAAGCTTTCTTT. Its translation is CSANRDDTEAFF.